The 28 T cell receptor beta chains below all came from one sample that was sequenced in a study of blood T cell repertoires in COVID-19. TCRdb's copy holds only in-frame clones and misses some; the assay was immunoSEQ multiplex PCR. The sample consists of about 270,000 clones, under 90% of them appearing once. The specimen sequenced was peripheral blood. Receptors were obtained from a woman aged 55-70 years with active or convalescent COVID-19.

This chain joins TRBV10-3 and TRBJ2-5, with a weak D call TRBD2 (5 bases). The CDR3 spans 13 residues. The germline gives CDR1 ENHRY, CDR2 SYGVKD. Trimming left V 7 bases short and J 1 base short, with 10 bases between. CDR3 loop: CAITVGGQETQYF. CDR3 nucleotides: TGTGCCATCACTGTAGGAGGCCAAGAGACCCAGTACTTC.

The J gene is TRBJ1-2, the V gene TRBV28; no definite D call. The CDR3 length is 13 residues. The ends were cut back, 7 bases at V and 0 bases at J, with 9 bases in the middle. CDR1 is MDHEN and CDR2 is SYDVKM in the germline V gene. The CDR3: CASTPGANYGYTF. The CDR3 bases are TGTGCCAGCACTCCGGGAGCTAACTATGGCTACACCTTC.

The J gene is TRBJ1-2, the V gene TRBV18; D might be TRBD1 (6 bases). The CDR3 contains 13 residues. Per the germline V gene, CDR1 is KGHSH and CDR2 is LQKENI. Trimming cost V 4 bases and J 8 bases, with 14 bases left between them. In nucleotides, the CDR3 is TGTGCCAGCTCACAGGACAGTCGGGGCGGCTACACCTTC. The encoded protein is CASSQDSRGGYTF.

The chain has TRBV29-1 and TRBJ2-3, with 8 nucleotides matching TRBD2. V shed 4 bases and J 1 base; nucleotides not matched to a gene: 10. The CDR3 is made up of 16 amino acids. Germline values: CDR1 SQVTM, CDR2 ANQGSEA. CDR3 nucleotide sequence: TGCAGCGTTGCAAGCGGGGGTGTTTACCGCACAGATACGCAGTATTTT. Its translation: CSVASGGVYRTDTQYF.

The chain links TRBV2 to TRBJ1-5; TRBD1 matches 9 bases. V was pared by 2 bases and J by 7 bases, with 6 bases of the junction left unmatched. CDR3 size: 15 residues. Germline V gives CDR1 SNHLY, CDR2 FYNNEI. The DNA for the CDR3 is TGTGCCAGCAGTGAAAGGGGGACAGGGTTCCAGCCCCAGCATTTT. Protein sequence: CASSERGTGFQPQHF.

In this sample, this clone turned up a few times. The rearrangement uses TRBV7-8 and TRBJ2-1; 9 bases match TRBD2. The junction had 20 bases not matched to a gene; V was cut back by 0 bases and J by 5 bases. The germline V gene encodes CDR1 SGHVS and CDR2 FQNEAQ. The CDR3 spans 21 residues. The CDR3 here is CASSLARLGLAGTNLHNEQFF. In DNA form, the CDR3 reads TGTGCCAGCAGCTTAGCTCGTTTAGGGCTAGCGGGGACCAATCTCCACAATGAGCAGTTCTTC.

The gene calls are TRBV7-3 and TRBJ1-1, with 7 positions matching TRBD1. V lost 2 bases, J lost 4 bases, and 7 bases stayed unmatched. The CDR3 contains 15 residues. Germline CDR1 reads SGHTA; CDR2 reads FQGTGA. CDR3: CASSLQGEGSTEAFF. CDR3 sequence (DNA): TGTGCCAGCAGCTTACAGGGGGAAGGAAGCACTGAAGCTTTCTTT.

This clone appeared a few times. The rearrangement uses TRBV19 and TRBJ1-2; 7 bases are shared with TRBD1. The CDR3 is 13 amino acids. V shed 7 bases and J 8 bases; nucleotides not matched to a gene: 10. The germline V gene has CDR1 LNHDA and CDR2 SQIVND (reference sequence). The CDR3 here is CASTNRGGGGYTF. The CDR3 nucleotides read TGTGCCAGTACCAACCGAGGAGGGGGCGGCTACACCTTC.

J is TRBJ2-7 and V is TRBV10-3; possible D gene TRBD2, 5 bases. The CDR3 is made up of 15 amino acids. The germline V and J ends were trimmed by 2 bases and 3 bases, with 14 bases remaining between them. Germline V gene lookup returns CDR1 ENHRY and CDR2 SYGVKD. The CDR3 is CAISEPRGGVYEQYF. CDR3 DNA sequence: TGTGCCATCAGTGAGCCCCGGGGTGGGGTCTACGAGCAGTACTTC.

The chain couples TRBV7-2 to TRBJ2-7, with D possibly matching TRBD1 (6 bases). V was pared by 5 bases and J by 0 bases, with 20 bases between. The CDR3 sequence is 17 residues long. Looked up from germline, CDR1 is SGHTA and CDR2 is FQGNSA. The CDR3 loop is CASSPKQGSTPSYEQYF. The CDR3 coding sequence is TGTGCCAGCAGCCCAAAACAGGGTTCCACCCCCTCCTACGAGCAGTACTTC.

As DNA, the CDR3 is TGTGCCAGCAAGCAGGGTCTCCACGGGGAAGCTTTCTTT. Translated, it gives CASKQGLHGEAFF. V gene TRBV6-5 combines with J gene TRBJ1-1, with D possibly TRBD1 on 5 matching bases. CDR1 and CDR2 from the germline V gene are MNHEY and SVGAGI. Trimming removed 7 bases from V and 8 bases from J, with 17 bases in between. This CDR3 contains 13 residues.

The chain is built from TRBV6-4 and TRBJ1-2; a weak D match, TRBD1 (6 bases). The germline V and J ends were trimmed by 6 bases and 4 bases, with 12 bases remaining between them. The CDR3 spans 13 residues. Looked up from germline, CDR1 is MRHNA and CDR2 is SNTAGT. The CDR3 DNA sequence: TGTGCCAGCAGCCTACAGGGTGGCTATGGCTACACCTTC. Its translation is CASSLQGGYGYTF.

V and J are TRBV7-2 and TRBJ2-1, with 7 bases lining up with TRBD2. This CDR3 spans 14 amino acids. Trimming cost V 3 bases and J 10 bases; bases outside gene matches: 9. The germline gives CDR1 SGHTA, CDR2 FQGNSA. This CDR3 is CASSFAAGKREQFF. The CDR3 DNA follows: TGTGCCAGCAGCTTTGCAGCGGGGAAACGAGAGCAGTTCTTC.

Only a few counts were recorded for this clone. CDR3 in DNA: TGTGCCAGCAGCGCCCTGACAGGAGAGGGCCACGAGCAGTACTTC. It codes for CASSALTGEGHEQYF. The chain couples TRBV9 to TRBJ2-7; TRBD1 is a possible D gene (6 bases). This CDR3 has 15 residues. V lost 3 bases to trimming and J lost 5 bases, with 18 bases between them. Germline loops: CDR1 SGDLS, CDR2 YYNGEE.

V is TRBV11-2 and J is TRBJ1-2; unclear D gene. CDR1 is SGHAT, CDR2 FQNNGV, per germline. This CDR3 is built from 16 residues. Trimming left V 5 bases short and J 2 bases short, with 18 bases between. The CDR3 sequence is CASSRISGFRNYGYTF. CDR3 nucleotides: TGTGCCAGCAGCCGAATTTCGGGATTTCGGAACTATGGCTACACCTTC.

The chain couples TRBV9 to TRBJ2-1, with 14 positions matching TRBD2. CDR1 and CDR2 (germline): SGDLS, YYNGEE. Trimming took 3 bases from V and 10 from J; bases not matched to a gene: 6. The CDR3 has 15 residues. The CDR3 here is CASSDRLAGGREQFF. The CDR3 DNA reads TGTGCCAGCAGCGATAGACTAGCGGGGGGGAGAGAGCAGTTCTTC.

This clone was recorded once. The chain recombines TRBV3-1 (or the pseudogene TRBV3-2) with TRBJ1-1; D is possibly TRBD1 (5 bases). The germline gives CDR1 LGHDT, CDR2 YNNKEL (reference sequence). Trimming cost V 4 bases and J 5 bases, with 8 bases left between them. The CDR3 is 12 amino acids. In DNA form, the CDR3 reads TGTGCCAGCAGCCTAAGGGGTACTGAAGCTTTCTTT. Its translation is CASSLRGTEAFF.

The rearrangement links TRBV12-5 to TRBJ1-4; D gene ambiguous. The length of the CDR3 is 12 residues. V lost 7 bases to trimming and J lost 7 bases, with 10 bases between them. CDR1 is LGHNT and CDR2 is FRNRAP in the germline V gene. The CDR3 bases are TGTGCTAGTGCCCGGACTGTTGAAAAACTGTTTTTT. It specifies CASARTVEKLFF.

V is TRBV2 and J is TRBJ2-3; 13 nucleotides line up with TRBD2. J gave up 0 bases and V 6 bases, and 18 bases lay outside the gene matches. CDR3 size: 21 residues. CDR1 and CDR2 from the germline V gene are SNHLY and FYNNEI. The CDR3 is CASSTQGTSGDLLTSTDTQYF. Here the CDR3 DNA reads TGTGCCAGCAGCACCCAGGGGACTAGCGGGGACCTGTTAACTAGCACAGATACGCAGTATTTT.

The rearrangement links TRBV5-5 to TRBJ2-1; the match to TRBD2 covers 10 bases. CDR1 is SGHKS and CDR2 is YYEKEE in the germline V gene (reference sequence). The CDR3 has 15 residues. V shed 4 bases, J shed 6 bases, and the junction held 7 bases outside the gene matches. The CDR3: CASSGPLAGFNEQFF. In DNA, the CDR3 is TGTGCCAGCAGCGGCCCACTAGCGGGGTTCAATGAGCAGTTCTTC.

The CDR3 reads CASSQGLGQYYGYTF. DNA of the CDR3: TGCGCCAGCAGCCAAGGTCTCGGACAGTACTATGGCTACACCTTC. The rearrangement links TRBV4-3 to TRBJ1-2; possible D gene TRBD1, 6 bases. CDR1 is LGHNA, CDR2 YSLEER, per germline. This CDR3 region has 15 residues. With 1 base removed from V and 3 bases from J, the gap between germline ends came to 12 bases.

The J gene is TRBJ2-3, the V gene TRBV29-1; possibly TRBD1 for D (5 bases). Trimming left V 4 bases short and J 0 bases short, with 11 bases between. CDR3 size: 14 residues. Germline CDR1 SQVTM, CDR2 ANQGSEA. CDR3 nucleotide sequence: TGCAGCGTTGGTACAGGCCATAGCACAGATACGCAGTATTTT. Its protein is CSVGTGHSTDTQYF.

The chain recombines TRBV11-2 with TRBJ2-1; D might be TRBD1 (6 bases). Germline V lookup: CDR1 SGHAT, CDR2 FQNNGV. The CDR3 extends over 15 amino acids. The V end was cut by 1 base, the J end by 6 bases, with 13 bases between. CDR3 residues: CASSLGEGGSNEQFF. The DNA of the CDR3 is TGTGCCAGCAGCTTAGGGGAAGGGGGATCCAATGAGCAGTTCTTC. The whole variable domain, remainder taken from reference TRBV11-2 and TRBJ2-1, is EAGVAQSPRYKIIEKRQSVAFWCNPISGHATLYWYQQILGQGPKLLIQFQNNGVVDDSQLPKDRFSAERLKGVDSTLKIQPAKLEDSAVYLCASSLGEGGSNEQFFGPGTRLTVL.

The chain links TRBV12-3 or TRBV12-4 to TRBJ1-3; D unclear. The V and J ends lost 4 bases and 2 bases respectively, with 3 bases between them. The CDR3 totals 12 residues. The CDR3 region is CASSSTGNTIYF. The CDR3 DNA follows: TGTGCCAGCAGTTCTACTGGAAACACCATATATTTT.

This chain links TRBV18 with TRBJ1-2; D perhaps matches TRBD1 (5 bases). This CDR3 contains 15 residues. V gave up 3 bases and J gave up 1 base, with 12 bases separating them. Germline V lookup: CDR1 KGHSH, CDR2 LQKENI. CDR3 coding DNA: TGTGCCAGCTCACCCGGGTCGGGGGTTAACTATGGCTACACCTTC. It translates to CASSPGSGVNYGYTF.

As concerns this clone: In the same sample, other DNA sequences code for this CDR3. J is TRBJ1-2 and V is TRBV18; maybe TRBD1 (5 bases). Trimming left V 6 bases short and J 6 bases short, with 11 bases between. The CDR3 has 12 residues. Germline CDR1 reads KGHSH; CDR2 reads LQKENI. Here the CDR3 reads CASSSTGDGYTF. The CDR3, as DNA: TGTGCCAGCTCCTCAACAGGAGATGGCTACACCTTC.

The chain joins TRBV23-1 to TRBJ2-5; 9 bases match TRBD1. TRBV23-1 is an open reading frame, and its role is uncertain. The CDR3 consists of 17 residues. V shed 6 bases, J shed 4 bases, and the junction held 15 bases outside the gene matches. CDR3 in amino acids: CASRILPGQGKSETQYF. The CDR3 nucleotides read TGCGCCAGCAGGATCCTACCGGGACAGGGTAAATCAGAGACCCAGTACTTC.

V usage is TRBV7-3 and J usage is TRBJ2-5; 8 bases fit TRBD1. J was trimmed by 7 bases and V by 5 bases; bases with no gene match: 6. The germline V gene has CDR1 SGHTA and CDR2 FQGTGA. CDR3 size: 13 residues. This chain's CDR3 is CASSPTGTGTQYF. DNA for the CDR3: TGTGCCAGCAGCCCAACCGGGACAGGGACCCAGTACTTC.